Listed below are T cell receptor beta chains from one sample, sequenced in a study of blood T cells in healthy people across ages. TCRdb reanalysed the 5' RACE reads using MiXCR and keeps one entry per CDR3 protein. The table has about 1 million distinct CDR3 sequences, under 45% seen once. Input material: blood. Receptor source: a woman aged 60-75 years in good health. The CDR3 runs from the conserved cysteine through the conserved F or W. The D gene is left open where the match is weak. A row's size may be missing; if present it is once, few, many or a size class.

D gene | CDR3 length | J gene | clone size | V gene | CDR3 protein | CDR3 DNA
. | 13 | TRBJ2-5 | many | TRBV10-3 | CAIKGEPGETQYF | TGTGCCATCAAAGGGGAACCTGGGGAGACCCAGTACTTC
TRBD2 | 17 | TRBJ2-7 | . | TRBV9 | CASSGSRLAGTYNEQYF | TGTGCCAGCAGCGGCTCGAGACTAGCAGGCACCTACAATGAGCAGTACTTC
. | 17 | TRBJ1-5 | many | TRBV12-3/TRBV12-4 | CASSLVGGFYSNQPQHF | TGTGCCAGCAGTTTGGTCGGAGGGTTTTATAGCAATCAGCCCCAGCATTTT
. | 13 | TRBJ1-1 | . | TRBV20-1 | CSARHGLNTEAFF | TGCAGTGCTAGGCATGGGCTGAACACTGAAGCTTTCTTT
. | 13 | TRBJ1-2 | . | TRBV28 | CASSIPTGYGYTF | TGTGCCAGCAGTATCCCGACAGGCTATGGCTACACCTTC
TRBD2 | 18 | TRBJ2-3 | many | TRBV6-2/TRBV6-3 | CASSYSFSGLAGADTQYF | TGTGCCAGCAGTTACTCGTTCTCCGGACTAGCGGGTGCAGATACGCAGTATTTT
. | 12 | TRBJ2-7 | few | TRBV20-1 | CSAIAGSYEQYF | TGCAGTGCTATTGCGGGAAGCTACGAGCAGTACTTC
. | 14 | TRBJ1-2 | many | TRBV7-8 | CASSLGGQSYGYTF | TGTGCCAGCAGCTTAGGCGGGCAGAGCTATGGCTACACCTTC
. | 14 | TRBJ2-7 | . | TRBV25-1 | CASSKGRWPYEQYF | TGTGCCAGCAGTAAGGGCCGTTGGCCCTACGAGCAGTACTTC
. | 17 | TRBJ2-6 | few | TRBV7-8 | CASSFSPDRSGANVLTF | TGTGCCAGCAGCTTTTCCCCCGACCGCTCTGGGGCCAACGTCCTGACTTTC
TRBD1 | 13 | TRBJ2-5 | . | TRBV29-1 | CSGGQGTGGEQYF | TGCAGCGGTGGACAGGGGACCGGAGGTGAGCAGTACTTC
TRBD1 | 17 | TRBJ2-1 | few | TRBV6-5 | CASSYSLSTGGKNEQFF | TGTGCCAGCAGTTACTCGCTCTCGACAGGGGGCAAGAATGAGCAGTTCTTC
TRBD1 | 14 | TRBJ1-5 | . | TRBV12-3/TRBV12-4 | CASRAGGNNQPQHF | TGTGCCAGCAGGGCAGGGGGAAACAATCAGCCCCAGCATTTT
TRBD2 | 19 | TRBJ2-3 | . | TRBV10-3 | CAISVTTSGSRTSTDTQYF | TGTGCCATCAGTGTCACCACTAGCGGGAGTCGGACTAGCACAGATACGCAGTATTTT
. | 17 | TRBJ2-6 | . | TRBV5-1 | CASNLDGPGTSSYVLTF | TGCGCCAGCAACTTGGATGGCCCCGGGACATCCTCCTACGTCCTGACTTTC
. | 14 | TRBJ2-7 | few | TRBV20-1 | CSARAPRDWGEQYF | TGCAGTGCTAGAGCTCCTCGGGACTGGGGAGAGCAGTACTTC
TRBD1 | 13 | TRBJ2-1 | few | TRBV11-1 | CASSVQGAGEQFF | TGTGCCAGCAGTGTACAGGGGGCAGGTGAGCAGTTCTTC
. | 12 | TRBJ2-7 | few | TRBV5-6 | CASSHSNYEQYF | TGTGCCAGCAGCCACAGTAACTACGAGCAGTACTTC
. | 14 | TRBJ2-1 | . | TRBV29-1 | CSVDSETTYNEQFF | TGCAGCGTTGATTCCGAGACCACCTACAATGAGCAGTTCTTC
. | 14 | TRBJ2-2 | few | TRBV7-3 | CASSLIRNTGELFF | TGTGCCAGCAGCTTAATACGGAACACCGGGGAGCTGTTTTTT
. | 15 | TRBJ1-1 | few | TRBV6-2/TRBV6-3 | CASSYTGHGNYEAFF | TGTGCCAGCAGTTATACCGGACATGGCAACTATGAAGCTTTCTTT
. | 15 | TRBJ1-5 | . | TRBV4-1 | CASSQDDISNQPQHF | TGCGCCAGCAGCCAAGATGACATTAGCAATCAGCCCCAGCATTTT
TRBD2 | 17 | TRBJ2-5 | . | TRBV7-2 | CASSLRSSSGGRETQYF | TGTGCCAGCAGCTTAAGGTCATCTAGCGGGGGTCGGGAGACCCAGTACTTC
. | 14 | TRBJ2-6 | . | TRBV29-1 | CSVGGGAGANVLTF | TGCAGCGTTGGAGGGGGGGCTGGGGCCAACGTCCTGACTTTC
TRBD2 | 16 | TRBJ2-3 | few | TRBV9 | CASSPMGLADTDTQYF | TGTGCCAGCAGCCCTATGGGGCTAGCGGACACAGATACGCAGTATTTT
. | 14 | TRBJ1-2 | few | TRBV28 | CASMAGTYNSGYTF | TGTGCCAGCATGGCCGGGACATACAATAGCGGCTACACCTTC
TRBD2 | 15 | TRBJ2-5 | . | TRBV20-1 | CSAEGLAGEEETQYF | TGCAGTGCGGAAGGACTAGCGGGAGAGGAGGAGACCCAGTACTTC
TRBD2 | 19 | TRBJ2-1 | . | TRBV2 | CASSRLGTSGLSSYNEQFF | TGTGCCAGCAGCCGACTCGGGACTAGCGGGCTCAGCTCCTACAATGAGCAGTTCTTC
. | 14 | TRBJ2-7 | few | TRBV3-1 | CASRSSADIYEQYF | TGTGCCAGCAGGTCCTCCGCGGACATCTACGAGCAGTACTTC
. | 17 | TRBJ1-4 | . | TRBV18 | CASSPYNRDATNEKLFF | TGTGCCAGCTCACCTTACAACAGGGACGCAACTAATGAAAAACTGTTTTTT
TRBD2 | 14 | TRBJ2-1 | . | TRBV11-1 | CASSSGASGSEQFF | TGTGCCAGCAGCTCCGGGGCTAGCGGGTCTGAGCAGTTCTTC
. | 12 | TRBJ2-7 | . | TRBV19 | CASSMDRGEQYF | TGTGCCAGTAGTATGGACCGGGGCGAGCAGTACTTC
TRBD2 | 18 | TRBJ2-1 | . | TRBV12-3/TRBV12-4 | CASSFLTRGGASTNEQFF | TGTGCCAGCAGTTTCCTCACGCGGGGGGGGGCTTCTACCAATGAGCAGTTCTTC
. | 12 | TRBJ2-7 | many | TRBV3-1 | CASSHQLGEQYF | TGTGCCAGCAGCCACCAACTCGGCGAGCAGTACTTC
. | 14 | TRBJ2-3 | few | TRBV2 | CASSSLISTDTQYF | TGTGCCAGCAGTAGTCTTATTAGCACAGATACGCAGTATTTT
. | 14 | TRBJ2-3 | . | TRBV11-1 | CASSLTPSTDTQYF | TGTGCCAGCAGCTTAACCCCTAGCACAGATACGCAGTATTTT
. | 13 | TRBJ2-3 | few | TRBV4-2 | CASSQVGEDTQYF | TGTGCCAGCAGCCAAGTGGGGGAGGATACGCAGTATTTT
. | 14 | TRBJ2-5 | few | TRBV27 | CASRAPGSGETQYF | TGTGCCAGCAGGGCACCGGGGTCGGGAGAGACCCAGTACTTC
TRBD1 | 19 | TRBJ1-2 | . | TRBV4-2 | CASSQDQHGDRGPNYGYTF | TGTGCCAGCAGCCAGGACCAGCATGGGGACAGGGGTCCCAATTATGGCTACACCTTC
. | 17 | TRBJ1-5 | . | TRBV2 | CASSESRKRNSNQPQHF | TGTGCCAGCAGTGAAAGCAGGAAGAGAAATAGCAATCAGCCCCAGCATTTT
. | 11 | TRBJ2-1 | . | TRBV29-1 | CSVAGSNEQFF | TGCAGCGTTGCCGGGAGCAATGAGCAGTTCTTC
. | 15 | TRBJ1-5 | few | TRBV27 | CASSLAGMGNQPQHF | TGTGCCAGCAGCCTAGCAGGGATGGGCAATCAGCCCCAGCATTTT
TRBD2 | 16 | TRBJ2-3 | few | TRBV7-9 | CASGPRAGGPTDTQYF | TGTGCCAGCGGCCCAAGGGCGGGAGGCCCCACAGATACGCAGTATTTT
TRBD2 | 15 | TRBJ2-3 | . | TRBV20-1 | CSANGGTSGMDTQYF | TGCAGTGCTAACGGCGGGACTAGCGGGATGGATACGCAGTATTTT
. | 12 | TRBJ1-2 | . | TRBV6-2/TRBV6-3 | CASRYRVYGYTF | TGTGCCAGCAGGTACAGGGTCTATGGCTACACCTTC
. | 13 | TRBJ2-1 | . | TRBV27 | CASSLTNLYEQFF | TGTGCCAGCAGTTTGACCAATTTGTATGAGCAGTTCTTC
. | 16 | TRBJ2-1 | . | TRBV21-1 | CASSKGGTGEANEQFF | TGTGCCAGCAGCAAAGGTGGGACGGGAGAGGCGAATGAGCAGTTCTTC